This T cell receptor beta chain was sequenced during a study of blood T cell dynamics during melanoma immunotherapy. Study-wide context: First-line therapy was either pembrolizumab or nivolumab with ipilimumab for metastatic melanoma.

In the case of this clone: The target antigen is unknown.

Every bulk PBMC sample received the same 350 ng of DNA. Sequencing was performed with immunoSEQ multiplex PCR; in TCRdb, only in-frame clones are kept and a portion is missing. The top ten clones hold around 24% of a sample with 9,500 to 14,000 clones, over 85% of them seen once. Study results and limitations: Disease-control patients' PBMC repertoires became either more clonal or more diverse at W3.

CDR3 length: 16 residues. Germline trimming cut 3 bases from V and 4 bases from J; bases unmatched to any gene: 4. Germline V lookup: CDR1 SQVTM, CDR2 ANQGSEA. Documented time point: week 3, after first cycle of checkpoint inhibitor. Patients with prior systemic cancer treatment, concomitant immunosuppressants, or other active malignancies were excluded. This chain links TRBV29-1 with TRBJ2-1, with TRBD2 identical over 15 bases. This sequence originates from a human donor with melanoma. The sequenced sample was blood, obtained from a patient treated with checkpoint blockade. This CDR3 is CSVDFGTSGRYNEQFF. CDR3 DNA: TGCAGCGTTGACTTCGGGACTAGCGGGAGGTACAATGAGCAGTTCTTC.